The sequence of this TCR beta chain was determined in a study of OX40 agonist ivuxolimab in advanced cancers. Overall study context: Prior anti-PD-1, anti-PD-L1 or anti-CTLA-4 therapy was allowed; roughly 40% had some.

The CDR3 is 15 amino acids. V was cut by 4 bases and J by 2 bases, with 15 bases left in between. Germline CDR1 is SGHAT and CDR2 is FQNNGV. The study, taken as a whole, reports: Researchers did not establish what antigens the expanded peripheral T cells target.

As for this clone: The antigen is not known.

The repertoire was sequenced with immunoSEQ multiplex PCR; TCRdb's copy has only in-frame clones and lacks some. The sample contains 72,000 or so clones, just over 85% of which appear only once. The rearrangement uses TRBV11-2 and TRBJ2-7; D is perhaps TRBD2 (5 bases). The material was CD4+ or CD8+ T cells sorted from blood, obtained in a trial of the OX40 agonist ivuxolimab. This receptor was identified in an adult with an advanced solid tumor such as melanoma, head and neck, liver or kidney cancer. CDR3 in DNA: TGTGCCAGCAGCTCAACAAAAGGACTGGCCTACGAGCAGTACTTC. It encodes CASSSTKGLAYEQYF.